One TCR beta chain is described in this entry. Its antigen remains unidentified. The CDR3 spans 16 residues. Trimming removed 1 base from V and 8 bases from J, with 17 bases in between. Germline-derived CDR1 and CDR2 are MNHNS and SASEGT. These data are taken from a study of vaccination effects on CD4 cells after COVID-19. About the study: Specimens were obtained from a couple of convalescent patients 16 days and one week prior to vaccination.

Ahead of sequencing, the ViraFEST assay grew antigen-specific CD4+ T cells using viral peptide pools. Following culture for around 9 days, CD4+ T cells were isolated. The individual was infected with SARS-CoV-2 between March and December 2020, as confirmed by PCR. In culture with roughly 10 IU/ml IL-2 and roughly 9.7 ug/ml peptides, PBMC were grown at 1.5 million to 2 million per well. The data were produced by immunoSEQ multiplex PCR, yet TCRdb's version contains in-frame clones alone and is incomplete. The table records under 25,000 clones, 70% to 75% of them present only once. Regarding the study as a whole: Clonal contraction was marked in infection- and vaccine-induced clones late after vaccination.

This TCR derives from a human donor who had a prior SARS-CoV-2 infection. This chain connects TRBV6-1 to TRBJ1-4, with D unresolved. This material consisted of CD4+ T cells from PBMCs cultured with SARS-CoV-2 spike peptides, taken before COVID-19 vaccination. The CDR3: CASSEVILLPREKLFF. For the CDR3, the DNA is TGTGCCAGCAGTGAAGTAATTCTACTCCCTCGGGAAAAACTGTTTTTT.